One sample yielded the 20 T cell receptor beta chains listed below, sequenced in a study of cytomegalovirus exposure and HLA in healthy donors. In the PCR, 60 Vbeta and 13 Jbeta primers were used. TCRdb keeps only in-frame clones here, not all; method: immunoSEQ multiplex PCR. The top ten clones hold about 4% of a sample with about 100,000 clones, approximately 80% of them seen once. The sample was PBMCs. The receptors originated from a female donor in good health and CMV-seropositive.

The chain is built from TRBV27 and TRBJ2-5; TRBD1 matches at 8 bases. Germline assignment: CDR1 MNHEY and CDR2 SMNVEV (reference sequence). The CDR3 has 13 residues. The V and J ends lost 8 bases and 5 bases, in that order; junction bases with no gene match: 7. The CDR3 here is CASGQGAWETQYF. CDR3 bases: TGTGCCAGCGGTCAGGGGGCATGGGAGACCCAGTACTTC.

The chain employs TRBV19 and TRBJ1-1, with D perhaps matching TRBD1 (5 bases). V was shortened by 10 bases and J by 7 bases, with 19 bases between the two germline ends. Germline-derived CDR1 and CDR2 are LNHDA and SQIVND (reference sequence). The length of the CDR3 is 13 residues. The CDR3 loop reads CATQAGPQVEAFF. DNA of the CDR3: TGTGCCACCCAAGCAGGACCACAGGTTGAAGCTTTCTTT.

The chain joins TRBV5-4 to TRBJ1-3; 8 nucleotides align to TRBD1. The V gene's germline CDR1 is SGHNT and CDR2 YYREEE (reference sequence). The CDR3 has 15 residues. With 4 bases clipped from V and 2 bases from J, the junction kept 5 bases outside the gene matches. This CDR3 reads CASSPGQGTGNTIYF. The CDR3 DNA follows: TGTGCCAGCAGCCCCGGACAGGGAACTGGAAACACCATATATTTT.

V gene TRBV4-1 combines with J gene TRBJ2-5; 10 bases agree with TRBD2. Germline V gives CDR1 MGHRA, CDR2 YSYEKL. This CDR3 is built from 17 residues. V lost 1 base and J lost 2; bases outside the gene matches: 7. This CDR3 reads CASSQVGLAGVQETQYF. The CDR3 nucleotides are TGCGCCAGCAGCCAAGTGGGGCTAGCGGGAGTTCAAGAGACCCAGTACTTC.

This rearrangement joins TRBV5-1 to TRBJ2-7, with D perhaps matching TRBD1 (6 bases). The V end lost 4 bases, the J end lost 2 bases, and 16 bases lay between the germline ends. Germline V gives CDR1 SGHRS, CDR2 YFSETQ. The CDR3 has 15 residues. The CDR3 loop reads CASSHDWDKPYEQYF. CDR3 in DNA: TGCGCCAGCAGCCACGACTGGGACAAGCCCTACGAGCAGTACTTC.

This chain uses TRBV6-1 with TRBJ2-7, with TRBD2 matching 9 bases. CDR3 length: 17 amino acids. Trimming cost V 2 bases and J 4 bases; bases outside gene matches: 12. From germline, CDR1 is MNHNS and CDR2 SASEGT. The CDR3 protein is CASSEPTAGRGGYEQYF. As DNA, the CDR3 is TGTGCCAGCAGTGAACCCACGGCGGGGCGGGGGGGTTACGAGCAGTACTTC.

The chain joins TRBV7-9 to TRBJ1-5; 7 bases map to TRBD1. V shed 5 bases, J shed 7 bases, and the junction held 14 bases outside the gene matches. The CDR3 has 16 amino acids. CDR1 is SEHNR, CDR2 FQNEAQ, per germline (reference sequence). This CDR3 is CASSALTGLLEQPQHF. CDR3 DNA: TGTGCCAGCAGCGCCCTGACAGGGCTTTTAGAACAGCCCCAGCATTTT. Together with reference TRBV7-9 and TRBJ1-5, the CDR3 gives the full variable domain: DTGVSQNPRHKITKRGQNVTFRCDPISEHNRLYWYRQTLGQGPEFLTYFQNEAQLEKSRLLSDRFSAERPKGSFSTLEIQRTEQGDSAMYLCASSALTGLLEQPQHFGDGTRLSIL.

The chain couples TRBV29-1 to TRBJ1-1; D might be TRBD1 (6 bases). The CDR3 is 15 amino acids. The V end was cut by 4 bases, the J end by 4 bases, with 19 bases between. Per germline, CDR1 SQVTM and CDR2 ANQGSEA. The CDR3 here is CSVAPPGGLITEAFF. The CDR3 nucleotides are TGCAGCGTTGCCCCCCCGGGGGGCCTTATCACTGAAGCTTTCTTT.

The J gene is TRBJ2-1, the V gene TRBV29-1, with 12 bases that match TRBD2. This CDR3 has 17 amino acids. Germline V lookup: CDR1 SQVTM, CDR2 ANQGSEA. The J segment lost 6 bases and the V segment lost 6 bases, leaving 15 bases of the junction unmatched. DNA for the CDR3: TGCAGCGTCGACGTCCCGGGACTAGCGGGCTTACGCAATGAGCAGTTCTTC. Protein: CSVDVPGLAGLRNEQFF.

The V and J genes are TRBV18 and TRBJ2-7; tentatively, D is TRBD2 (5 bases). Germline V lookup: CDR1 KGHSH, CDR2 LQKENI. This CDR3 contains 15 residues. V dropped 5 bases and J dropped 2 bases, with 16 bases sitting between them. The CDR3 region has the DNA TGTGCCAGCTCAGAAGTAGGTGGGAGTACCTACGAGCAGTACTTC. Translated: CASSEVGGSTYEQYF.

The J gene is TRBJ2-5, the V gene TRBV5-1; possibly TRBD1 for D (5 bases). CDR3 size: 14 residues. Trimming cost V 0 bases and J 5 bases, with 11 bases left between them. CDR1 is SGHRS, CDR2 YFSETQ, per germline. The CDR3 reads CASSLEGLVETQYF. The CDR3 DNA follows: TGCGCCAGCAGCTTGGAGGGGTTGGTGGAGACCCAGTACTTC.

The gene calls are TRBV2 and TRBJ2-3; TRBD1 matches at 10 bases. The germline gives CDR1 SNHLY, CDR2 FYNNEI. Losses at the gene ends were 8 bases for V and 7 bases for J; bases not matched to a gene: 12. The CDR3 consists of 15 residues. CDR3 region: CASGPGTGAFNTQYF. CDR3 coding DNA: TGTGCCAGCGGCCCCGGGACAGGGGCCTTCAATACGCAGTATTTT.

This chain uses TRBV7-9 with TRBJ1-1; 12 positions match TRBD1. CDR1 is SEHNR and CDR2 is FQNEAQ in the germline V gene (reference sequence). This CDR3 has 15 residues. With V trimmed by 5 bases and J by 4 bases, 5 bases remained unmatched. CDR3 sequence: CASSPGQGASTEAFF. For the CDR3, the DNA is TGTGCCAGCAGCCCGGGACAGGGGGCTTCCACTGAAGCTTTCTTT.

The chain is built from TRBV6-5 and TRBJ1-1; a weak D match, TRBD1 (5 bases). Deletions cut 6 bases from V and 1 base from J, with 9 bases between. Germline-derived CDR1 and CDR2 are MNHEY and SVGAGI. The CDR3 extends over 13 amino acids. In DNA, the CDR3 is TGTGCCAGCAGCCTCCAGGGGAACACTGAAGCTTTCTTT. Translated, it gives CASSLQGNTEAFF.

The J gene is TRBJ1-6, the V gene TRBV6-5, with unresolved D. The CDR3 is made up of 14 amino acids. V lost 6 bases and J lost 7, with 13 bases in between. Germline CDR1 is MNHEY and CDR2 is SVGAGI. DNA for the CDR3: TGTGCCAGCAGCTCAACAGCGGCCAATTCACCCCTCCACTTT. Its protein is CASSSTAANSPLHF.

This clone was detected a few times. The chain has TRBV5-8 and TRBJ1-2; 8 bases are shared with TRBD1. With V trimmed by 4 bases and J by 4 bases, 9 bases remained unmatched. Germline V gene sequence: CDR1 SGHTS, CDR2 YDEGEE. CDR3 size: 15 residues. CDR3 sequence (DNA): TGTGCCAGCAGCCTACCCACAGGGGGACTCTATGGCTACACCTTC. Translated, it gives CASSLPTGGLYGYTF.

The V gene is TRBV6-6, the J gene TRBJ1-5; D remains unclear. In germline, CDR1 is MNHNY, CDR2 SVGAGI (reference sequence). V lost 7 bases and J 1 base, leaving 14 bases between the germline ends. The CDR3 has 15 residues. CDR3 sequence (DNA): TGTGCCAGCACCAAGGAGCGTCGGAGCAATCAGCCCCAGCATTTT. Amino acid sequence: CASTKERRSNQPQHF.

V usage is TRBV21-1 and J usage is TRBJ1-3; the table's D call TRBD1 went unverified against the DNA. TRBV21-1 is noted as a pseudogene. The CDR3 length is 15 residues. The CDR3, as DNA: TGTGCCAGCACCGTACTGGACAGGTCTGGAAACACCATATATTTT. This encodes CASTVLDRSGNTIYF.

This chain connects TRBV2 to TRBJ1-5; a possible D gene is TRBD1 (6 bases). This CDR3 contains 13 residues. Trimming removed 6 bases from V and 8 bases from J, with 14 bases in between. The germline V gene encodes CDR1 SNHLY and CDR2 FYNNEI. CDR3 sequence reads: CASSGNRDKPQHF. The CDR3 DNA is TGTGCCAGCAGCGGAAACAGGGACAAGCCCCAGCATTTT. The full variable domain, rest sourced from reference TRBV2 and TRBJ1-5, is EPEVTQTPSHQVTQMGQEVILRCVPISNHLYFYWYRQILGQKVEFLVSFYNNEISEKSEIFDDQFSVERPDGSNFTLKIRSTKLEDSAMYFCASSGNRDKPQHFGDGTRLSIL.

V gene TRBV6-1 combines with J gene TRBJ1-4, with 7 bases fitting TRBD1. There are 16 residues in the CDR3. The J segment lost 5 bases and the V segment lost 2 bases, leaving 8 bases of the junction unmatched. Germline-derived CDR1 and CDR2 are MNHNS and SASEGT. CDR3 DNA sequence: TGTGCCAGCAGTGAACCGCGAGGGGGCGCCAATGAAAAACTGTTTTTT. It translates to CASSEPRGGANEKLFF.